This is a list of T cell receptor beta chains from one sample in a study of blood T cell repertoires in COVID-19. Clones were sequenced by immunoSEQ multiplex PCR, and TCRdb holds only the in-frame ones, with some missing. Here the sample spans tens of thousands of clones, 84% being singletons. Input material: peripheral blood. Source of these receptors: a man aged 55 to 70 with acute or convalescent COVID-19. CDR3s include the opening cysteine and the closing phenylalanine or tryptophan. Fields, in order: J gene, CDR3 length, V gene, clone size, D gene, CDR3 protein, CDR3 DNA. The D gene is left open where the match is weak. The listing skips clone size in some rows; elsewhere it reads once, few, many or a size class.

J: TRBJ2-3; length: 17; V: TRBV5-6; size: NA; D: NA; CDR3: CASSIGLAVARTDTQYF; DNA: TGTGCCAGCAGCATAGGTTTAGCGGTTGCTCGCACAGATACGCAGTATTTT
J: TRBJ2-5; length: 13; V: TRBV30; size: NA; D: TRBD1; CDR3: CAWGDREGETQYF; DNA: TGTGCCTGGGGGGACAGGGAGGGAGAGACCCAGTACTTC
J: TRBJ1-1; length: 14; V: TRBV18; size: NA; D: TRBD1; CDR3: CASSPGRTGGPAFF; DNA: TGTGCCAGCTCACCAGGCAGGACAGGGGGACCGGCTTTCTTT
J: TRBJ1-1; length: 14; V: TRBV5-1; size: NA; D: NA; CDR3: CASSPDNVNTEAFF; DNA: TGCGCCAGCAGCCCAGATAACGTAAACACTGAAGCTTTCTTT
J: TRBJ1-2; length: 13; V: TRBV27; size: once; D: TRBD1; CDR3: CASSFGQGGDYTF; DNA: TGTGCCAGCAGTTTCGGACAGGGGGGGGACTACACCTTC
J: TRBJ2-7; length: 12; V: TRBV12-3/TRBV12-4; size: few; D: NA; CDR3: CASSLWPAEQYF; DNA: TGTGCCAGCAGTTTATGGCCTGCCGAGCAGTACTTC
J: TRBJ2-7; length: 13; V: TRBV29-1; size: once; D: TRBD1; CDR3: CSVEARDSYEQYF; DNA: TGCAGCGTTGAAGCCAGGGACAGCTACGAGCAGTACTTC
J: TRBJ2-5; length: 15; V: TRBV24-1; size: once; D: TRBD1; CDR3: CATSDLTGVPETQYF; DNA: TGTGCCACCAGTGACCTGACAGGGGTCCCAGAGACCCAGTACTTC
J: TRBJ1-1; length: 13; V: TRBV19; size: NA; D: NA; CDR3: CASSLTVNTEAFF; DNA: TGTGCCAGTAGTTTAACAGTGAACACTGAAGCTTTCTTT
J: TRBJ1-2; length: 16; V: TRBV30; size: NA; D: TRBD1; CDR3: CAWSVGPSGGNYGYTF; DNA: TGTGCCTGGAGTGTAGGACCGTCAGGGGGGAACTATGGCTACACCTTC
J: TRBJ1-4; length: 12; V: TRBV29-1; size: once; D: NA; CDR3: CSVVGEGEKLFF; DNA: TGCAGCGTTGTGGGAGAAGGTGAAAAACTGTTTTTT
J: TRBJ2-1; length: 15; V: TRBV19; size: NA; D: TRBD1; CDR3: CASSIGGGASYEQFF; DNA: TGTGCCAGTAGTATAGGAGGGGGCGCCTCCTATGAGCAGTTCTTC
J: TRBJ2-1; length: 17; V: TRBV6-1; size: NA; D: NA; CDR3: CASSEWGLSSSYNEQFF; DNA: TGTGCCAGCAGTGAGTGGGGGCTATCTAGCTCCTACAATGAGCAGTTCTTC
J: TRBJ1-5; length: 18; V: TRBV7-3; size: NA; D: TRBD1; CDR3: CASSLLLGQEDSNQPQHF; DNA: TGTGCCAGCAGCTTACTACTCGGACAGGAGGATAGCAATCAGCCCCAGCATTTT
J: TRBJ1-6; length: 16; V: TRBV4-1; size: few; D: NA; CDR3: CASSYHQVYYNSPLHF; DNA: TGCGCCAGCAGCTATCACCAGGTCTACTATAATTCACCCCTCCACTTT
J: TRBJ1-2; length: 17; V: TRBV9; size: NA; D: TRBD1; CDR3: CASSEVPGTGGNYGYTF; DNA: TGTGCCAGCAGCGAAGTACCCGGGACAGGGGGGAACTATGGCTACACCTTC
J: TRBJ1-1; length: 13; V: TRBV10-3; size: NA; D: NA; CDR3: CAISSTGNTEAFF; DNA: TGTGCCATCAGCTCGACAGGGAACACTGAAGCTTTCTTT
J: TRBJ2-7; length: 14; V: TRBV6-5; size: NA; D: NA; CDR3: CASRATGRSYEQYF; DNA: TGTGCCAGCAGAGCGACAGGGAGGTCCTACGAGCAGTACTTC
J: TRBJ2-1; length: 14; V: TRBV10-2; size: NA; D: NA; CDR3: CATFFSRIYNEQFF; DNA: TGCGCCACCTTCTTTTCGAGGATCTACAATGAGCAGTTCTTC
J: TRBJ1-1; length: 15; V: TRBV5-5; size: NA; D: NA; CDR3: CASSPQLGTNTEAFF; DNA: TGTGCCAGCAGCCCTCAATTGGGGACTAACACTGAAGCTTTCTTT
J: TRBJ2-4; length: 17; V: TRBV18; size: NA; D: TRBD1; CDR3: CASSLRTGSPTKNIQYF; DNA: TGTGCCAGCTCACTGAGGACAGGGAGCCCAACCAAAAACATTCAGTACTTC
J: TRBJ2-7; length: 15; V: TRBV19; size: NA; D: TRBD1; CDR3: CASSIPDRGRYEQYF; DNA: TGTGCCAGTAGTATCCCGGACAGGGGTAGATACGAGCAGTACTTC
J: TRBJ1-2; length: 15; V: TRBV19; size: NA; D: NA; CDR3: CASSIVRGPDYGYTF; DNA: TGTGCCAGTAGTATAGTAAGAGGGCCGGACTATGGCTACACCTTC
J: TRBJ2-5; length: 15; V: TRBV4-3; size: NA; D: NA; CDR3: CASSQDHREQETQYF; DNA: TGCGCCAGCAGCCAAGATCACCGGGAACAAGAGACCCAGTACTTC
J: TRBJ2-5; length: 14; V: TRBV5-1; size: once; D: TRBD1; CDR3: CASSLETGKQTQYF; DNA: TGCGCCAGCAGCTTGGAGACAGGGAAGCAGACCCAGTACTTC
J: TRBJ1-5; length: 15; V: TRBV5-1; size: NA; D: TRBD1; CDR3: CASSLPRQGCQPQHF; DNA: TGCGCCAGCAGCTTGCCGAGACAGGGGTGTCAGCCCCAGCATTTT
J: TRBJ2-1; length: 15; V: TRBV11-2; size: NA; D: NA; CDR3: CASSLVQGSHDEQFF; DNA: TGTGCCAGCAGCTTAGTGCAGGGGAGCCACGATGAGCAGTTCTTC
J: TRBJ2-5; length: 14; V: TRBV6-5; size: once; D: TRBD1; CDR3: CASTVPTGDETQYF; DNA: TGTGCCAGCACAGTTCCGACAGGGGACGAGACCCAGTACTTC
J: TRBJ1-6; length: 15; V: TRBV30; size: NA; D: NA; CDR3: CAWRMAGDGNSPLHF; DNA: TGTGCCTGGAGGATGGCCGGGGATGGTAATTCACCCCTCCACTTT
J: TRBJ2-1; length: 15; V: TRBV7-9; size: once; D: TRBD2; CDR3: CASSLVRGGWNEQFF; DNA: TGTGCCAGCAGCTTGGTGCGGGGGGGGTGGAATGAGCAGTTCTTC
J: TRBJ2-2; length: 17; V: TRBV7-3; size: few; D: TRBD2; CDR3: CASSPRASGGNTGELFF; DNA: TGTGCCAGCAGCCCTCGGGCTAGCGGGGGGAACACCGGGGAGCTGTTTTTT
J: TRBJ1-5; length: 14; V: TRBV19; size: few; D: NA; CDR3: CASSIGQSNQPQHF; DNA: TGTGCCAGTAGTATAGGACAGTCCAATCAGCCCCAGCATTTT
J: TRBJ2-1; length: 13; V: TRBV4-1; size: NA; D: NA; CDR3: CASSQEADNEQFF; DNA: TGCGCCAGCAGCCAAGAGGCGGACAATGAGCAGTTCTTC
J: TRBJ1-2; length: 14; V: TRBV3-1/TRBV3-2; size: NA; D: TRBD1; CDR3: CASSGGQGFYGYTF; DNA: TGTGCCAGCAGCGGGGGACAGGGTTTCTATGGCTACACCTTC
J: TRBJ2-7; length: 15; V: TRBV27; size: NA; D: TRBD1; CDR3: CASSPYRDRGHEQYF; DNA: TGTGCCAGCAGTCCCTATCGGGACAGGGGACACGAGCAGTACTTC
J: TRBJ1-2; length: 14; V: TRBV27; size: NA; D: TRBD1; CDR3: CASRDGQGVYGYTF; DNA: TGTGCCAGCAGAGACGGACAGGGGGTATATGGCTACACCTTC
J: TRBJ2-6; length: 14; V: TRBV2; size: NA; D: NA; CDR3: CASERTTGANVLTF; DNA: TGTGCCAGCGAGAGGACTACTGGGGCCAACGTCCTGACTTTC
J: TRBJ1-2; length: 11; V: TRBV20-1; size: NA; D: NA; CDR3: CSAADIYGYTF; DNA: TGCAGTGCTGCGGACATCTATGGCTACACCTTC
J: TRBJ1-5; length: 15; V: TRBV19; size: NA; D: NA; CDR3: CASSLGQNSNQPQHF; DNA: TGTGCCAGTAGCCTCGGACAGAATAGCAATCAGCCCCAGCATTTT
J: TRBJ1-3; length: 16; V: TRBV5-6; size: NA; D: NA; CDR3: CASSLFDQAPGNTIYF; DNA: TGTGCCAGCAGCTTGTTTGACCAGGCTCCGGGAAACACCATATATTTT
J: TRBJ2-3; length: 11; V: TRBV20-1; size: NA; D: TRBD2; CDR3: CSATAGTTAYF; DNA: TGCAGTGCCACGGCCGGGACTACTGCGTATTTT
J: TRBJ1-6; length: 16; V: TRBV12-5; size: NA; D: NA; CDR3: CASAPGGGGWGSPLHF; DNA: TGTGCTAGTGCCCCCGGCGGGGGGGGATGGGGTTCACCCCTCCACTTT
J: TRBJ2-1; length: 15; V: TRBV5-1; size: NA; D: NA; CDR3: CASSLGQDSYNEQFF; DNA: TGCGCCAGCAGCTTGGGGCAGGATTCCTACAATGAGCAGTTCTTC
J: TRBJ2-2; length: 13; V: TRBV7-3; size: NA; D: TRBD1; CDR3: CATRTGDTGELFF; DNA: TGTGCCACCCGGACAGGGGACACCGGGGAGCTGTTTTTT